One and the same sample provided the 21 T cell receptor beta chains below, sequenced in a study of shared clonotypes between healthy human individuals. As defined, naive CD8 cells were CD45RO-negative and positively selected for CCR7, with terminally differentiated effector memory CD45RA+ cells excluded. Profiling relied on immunoSEQ multiplex PCR, and the TCRdb table lists in-frame clones only, not all of them. The sample records roughly 2 million clones, about 95% being singletons. Sequencing was carried out using naive CD8+ T cells sorted from blood. The origin of the receptors is a man between 18 and 29 years old in good health.

The chain carries TRBV27 and TRBJ1-1; D not resolved. Germline CDR1 reads MNHEY; CDR2 reads SMNVEV (reference sequence). V was cut by 5 bases and J by 1 base, with 11 bases left in between. This CDR3 is 14 amino acids long. CDR3 in amino acids: CASSPWVGNTEAFF. In nucleotides, the CDR3 is TGTGCCAGCAGTCCGTGGGTGGGGAACACTGAAGCTTTCTTT.

This clone was observed a single time. This chain links TRBV11-2 with TRBJ1-1; D might be TRBD1 (6 bases). Trimming took off 3 bases at V and 3 bases at J, with 14 bases between the two ends. The CDR3 covers 15 residues. Per the germline V gene, CDR1 is SGHAT and CDR2 is FQNNGV. CDR3 sequence reads: CASSFYTGLDTEAFF. The CDR3 coding sequence is TGTGCCAGCAGCTTTTACACAGGGCTCGACACTGAAGCTTTCTTT.

The chain has TRBV11-2 and TRBJ2-7; tentative D call: TRBD2 (5 bases). There are 15 residues in the CDR3. V lost 8 bases and J 0 bases, leaving 17 bases between the germline ends. Germline values: CDR1 SGHAT, CDR2 FQNNGV. The CDR3 sequence is CASSPPRGASYEQYF. The CDR3 DNA sequence: TGTGCCAGCTCCCCCCCCCGGGGAGCCTCCTACGAGCAGTACTTC.

J is TRBJ2-5 and V is TRBV29-1; D uncertain. Germline CDR1 reads SQVTM; CDR2 reads ANQGSEA. V was cut by 5 bases and J by 8 bases, with 15 bases left in between. This CDR3 has 12 amino acids. The CDR3 loop is CSVTSSFETQYF. CDR3 in DNA: TGCAGCGTTACCTCGTCTTTTGAAACCCAGTACTTC.

The V and J genes are TRBV6-5 and TRBJ2-7, with 8 nucleotides matching TRBD1. Germline V gene sequence: CDR1 MNHEY, CDR2 SVGAGI. The CDR3 runs 16 residues. After removal of 0 bases from V and 4 bases from J, the junction contained 8 bases not matched to a gene. The CDR3 DNA reads as TGTGCCAGCAGTTACTCATCGGGACAGGACCTTTACGAGCAGTACTTC. Encoded protein: CASSYSSGQDLYEQYF.

J is TRBJ2-1 and V is TRBV5-1, with D unresolved. This CDR3 is built from 15 residues. Deletions cut 4 bases from V and 10 bases from J, with 21 bases between. CDR1 and CDR2 (germline): SGHRS, YFSETQ. CDR3 coding DNA: TGCGCCAGCAGCCCCGACTCATTGGGTGTGGAGGAGCAGTTCTTC. Encoded protein: CASSPDSLGVEEQFF.

As to this clone: Other nucleotide sequences from this sample produce the same CDR3. The gene calls are TRBV7-6 and TRBJ1-5; D remains ambiguous. Germline values: CDR1 SGHVS, CDR2 FNYEAQ. Trimming took 0 bases from V and 6 from J, leaving 3 bases between them. The CDR3 is 12 amino acids. The CDR3 reads CASSLAGQPQHF. CDR3 bases: TGTGCCAGCAGCTTAGCAGGTCAGCCCCAGCATTTT. Filled out from reference TRBV7-6 and TRBJ1-5, the complete variable domain reads GAGVSQSPRYKVTKRGQDVALRCDPISGHVSLYWYRQALGQGPEFLTYFNYEAQQDKSGLPNDRFSAERPEGSISTLTIQRTEQRDSAMYRCASSLAGQPQHFGDGTRLSIL.

The J gene is TRBJ2-3, the V gene TRBV21-1; TRBD1 reflects the table's D call only, with no check against the DNA. TRBV21-1 has pseudogene status. This CDR3 is 16 amino acids long. The CDR3 is CASSPCSGQGTDTQYF. The CDR3 nucleotides read TGTGCCAGCAGCCCTTGTTCGGGACAGGGCACAGATACGCAGTATTTT.

About this clone: Other DNA variants within this sample encode the same CDR3. This chain links TRBV29-1 with TRBJ2-7; D not certain. CDR1 and CDR2 from the germline V gene are SQVTM and ANQGSEA. This CDR3 is 12 amino acids long. The V end lost 1 base, the J end lost 0 bases, and 4 bases lay between the germline ends. The CDR3 sequence is CSVEGSSYEQYF. The CDR3 region has the DNA TGCAGCGTTGAAGGAAGCTCCTACGAGCAGTACTTC.

About this clone: At one of its ends the junction is not consistent with the germline gene, which may arise from a read error. The rearrangement joins TRBV7-7 to TRBJ2-3, with TRBD2 as a possible D gene (6 bases). The CDR3 extends over 13 amino acids. Per the germline V gene, CDR1 is SSHAT and CDR2 is FNYEAQ (reference sequence). CDR3 sequence (DNA): TGTGCTAGCAGCCCTCGCGGGGCAGATACGCAGTATTTT. Translation gives CASSPRGADTQYF.

The V call is TRBV7-9, the J call TRBJ1-1, with D possibly matching TRBD1 (6 bases). The CDR3 totals 13 residues. The germline V gene encodes CDR1 SEHNR and CDR2 FQNEAQ (reference sequence). The V end lost 1 base, the J end lost 11 bases, and 14 bases lay between the germline ends. CDR3 sequence (DNA): TGTGCCAGCAGCTTAGGGGACACGTCCGAGGCTTTCTTT. It codes for CASSLGDTSEAFF.

V gene TRBV4-1 combines with J gene TRBJ1-1; weak D call: TRBD1 (5 bases). Per the germline V gene, CDR1 is MGHRA and CDR2 is YSYEKL. There are 14 residues in the CDR3. Trimming pared 1 base from V and 4 bases from J, leaving 10 bases between. The DNA of the CDR3 is TGCGCCAGCAGCCAAGTCGACGGGGGCACTGAAGCTTTCTTT. Translated: CASSQVDGGTEAFF.

This chain uses TRBV7-6 with TRBJ1-2; D unresolved. Germline V CDR1 and CDR2: SGHVS, FNYEAQ. The CDR3 is 12 residues long. V lost 2 bases, J lost 6 bases, and 7 bases lay in between. The CDR3: CASSLPGDGYTF. As DNA, the CDR3 is TGTGCCAGCAGCTTACCGGGAGATGGCTACACCTTC.

J is TRBJ2-5 and V is TRBV19; D tentatively fits TRBD1 or TRBD2 (6 bases each). CDR1 is LNHDA and CDR2 is SQIVND in the germline V gene (reference sequence). The V gene lost 2 bases and the J gene lost 5 bases, with 15 bases spanning the gap. The CDR3 runs 15 residues. CDR3 residues: CASSILGGREETQYF. Here the CDR3 DNA reads TGTGCCAGTAGTATACTTGGGGGGCGCGAGGAGACCCAGTACTTC.

The V gene is TRBV5-4, the J gene TRBJ2-1, with TRBD2 matching over 13 bases. CDR1 is SGHNT and CDR2 is YYREEE in the germline V gene (reference sequence). Trimming took 4 bases from V and 2 from J; bases not matched to a gene: 3. CDR3 size: 16 residues. DNA of the CDR3: TGTGCCAGCAGCGTGGGACTAGCGGGAACCTACAATGAGCAGTTCTTC. Its protein is CASSVGLAGTYNEQFF.

This clone was found once. The chain is built from TRBV11-2 and TRBJ1-2; unclear D gene. CDR1 is SGHAT and CDR2 is FQNNGV in the germline V gene. The CDR3 contains 14 residues. V was cut by 0 bases and J by 6 bases, with 11 bases left in between. CDR3 region: CASSLDSREHGYTF. CDR3 DNA: TGTGCCAGCAGCTTAGATTCCCGAGAGCATGGCTACACCTTC.

This CDR3 reads CASRRSNYGYTF. The CDR3 DNA reads as TGTGCCAGCAGACGGAGTAACTATGGCTACACCTTC. The rearrangement uses TRBV28 and TRBJ1-2; D gene unclear. The CDR3 runs 12 residues. Germline V CDR1 and CDR2: MDHEN, SYDVKM. V was shortened by 6 bases and J by 1 base, with 6 bases between the two germline ends.

This chain connects TRBV7-9 to TRBJ1-5; 7 nucleotides match TRBD1. With V trimmed by 8 bases and J by 4 bases, 20 bases remained unmatched. The germline V gene encodes CDR1 SEHNR and CDR2 FQNEAQ (reference sequence). This CDR3 comprises 18 residues. The DNA of the CDR3 is TGTGCCAGCGCTTTGGATTATTCCGGGACAGCAGGAAATCAGCCCCAGCATTTT. Translating gives CASALDYSGTAGNQPQHF.

The gene calls are TRBV7-9 and TRBJ2-5, with 13 bases that match TRBD2. Germline lookup yields CDR1 SEHNR and CDR2 FQNEAQ (reference sequence). V was pared by 5 bases and J by 4 bases, with 7 bases of the junction left unmatched. The CDR3 covers 16 residues. The DNA of the CDR3 is TGTGCCAGCAGCCCCAGACTAGCGGGGGGCCCAGAGACCCAGTACTTC. It is translated as CASSPRLAGGPETQYF.

Notes on this clone: Other DNA sequences of this sample code for an identical CDR3. The chain is built from TRBV7-9 and TRBJ2-7; possibly TRBD2 for D (5 bases). Trimming shortened V by 5 bases and J by 1 base, and 9 bases separated the two germline ends. Germline V gene sequence: CDR1 SEHNR, CDR2 FQNEAQ (reference sequence). The CDR3 sequence is 13 residues long. DNA of the CDR3: TGTGCCAGCAGCACCACGGGGTCCTACGAGCAGTACTTC. Protein: CASSTTGSYEQYF.

This sequence joins TRBV6-5 and TRBJ1-1, with unresolved D. V was cut by 7 bases and J by 4 bases, with 13 bases left in between. Germline values: CDR1 MNHEY, CDR2 SVGAGI. The CDR3 has 13 amino acids. The CDR3 bases are TGTGCCAGCATGGTAGGGTTCGGCACTGAAGCTTTCTTT. Its translation is CASMVGFGTEAFF.